What follows are 16 T cell receptor beta chains derived from one specimen sequenced in a study of early T cells in non-severe SARS-CoV-2 infection. Via MiXCR, TCRdb re-called the 5' RACE reads, giving one row per CDR3 protein. The sample yields about 110,000 distinct CDR3 sequences, about 12% seen once. The specimen was whole blood. The receptors originated from an adult who was a healthcare worker with PCR-confirmed SARS-CoV-2 infection or an uninfected control (not recorded which).

The CDR3 loop reads CASGTEPKGLARGQVNEQFF. As DNA, the CDR3 is TGTGCTAGTGGCACAGAACCGAAAGGGCTAGCGAGAGGGCAGGTGAATGAGCAGTTCTTC. The chain links TRBV12-5 to TRBJ2-1, with D perhaps TRBD2 (6 bases). The CDR3 sequence is 20 residues long. From germline, CDR1 is LGHNT and CDR2 FRNRAP. V lost 6 bases, J lost 7 bases, and 34 bases lay in between.

This clonotype was counted a single time. The rearrangement uses TRBV3-1 and TRBJ2-5; D call uncertain. From germline, CDR1 is LGHDT and CDR2 YNNKEL (reference sequence). The V end lost 4 bases, the J end lost 0 bases, and 6 bases lay between the germline ends. The CDR3 consists of 13 residues. The CDR3: CASSPPYQETQYF. The CDR3 DNA reads TGTGCCAGCAGCCCCCCCTACCAAGAGACCCAGTACTTC.

The chain combines TRBV7-8 with TRBJ2-7; the match to TRBD2 covers 11 bases. Per germline, CDR1 SGHVS and CDR2 FQNEAQ. V gave up 8 bases and J gave up 5 bases; unmatched junction bases: 11. The CDR3 is 15 residues long. The CDR3 coding sequence is TGTGCCAGCGTCCCCGGTACTAGCGGGAGCCACGAGCAGTACTTC. This gives the protein CASVPGTSGSHEQYF.

This chain connects TRBV5-1 to TRBJ2-1; D might be TRBD2 (7 bases). V lost 4 bases, J lost 7 bases, and 18 bases lay in between. The CDR3 runs to 15 residues. Germline V gene data show CDR1 as SGHRS and CDR2 as YFSETQ. The CDR3 region has the DNA TGCGCCAGCAGCCGGACTAGGGGGTTGGTAAATGAGCAGTTCTTC. The encoded protein is CASSRTRGLVNEQFF.

V gene TRBV13 combines with J gene TRBJ2-2; D gene ambiguous. The V gene lost 3 bases and the J gene lost 4 bases, with 9 bases spanning the gap. The CDR3 contains 14 residues. Germline CDR1 is PRHDT and CDR2 is FYEKMQ (reference sequence). The CDR3: CASSFLGATGELFF. The CDR3 DNA sequence: TGTGCCAGCAGCTTTCTCGGTGCCACCGGGGAGCTGTTTTTT. Full variable domain (missing parts from reference TRBV13 and TRBJ2-2): AAGVIQSPRHLIKEKRETATLKCYPIPRHDTVYWYQQGPGQDPQFLISFYEKMQSDKGSIPDRFSAQQFSDYHSELNMSSLELGDSALYFCASSFLGATGELFFGEGSRLTVL.

About this clonotype: With a much larger clone just one base away, this may be a read error. J is TRBJ1-4 and V is TRBV25-1; 9 positions match TRBD1. The CDR3 has 15 amino acids. Germline V lookup: CDR1 MGHDK, CDR2 SYGVNS. With V trimmed by 1 base and J by 12 bases, 9 bases remained unmatched. In DNA form, the CDR3 reads TGTGCCAGCAGTGAATGGGGACAGGGAAGGGAAGAACTGTTTTTT. Translated: CASSEWGQGREELFF.

This clonotype was detected many times. The chain recombines TRBV24-1 with TRBJ2-5; D tentatively fits TRBD1 or TRBD2 (5 bases each). The germline gives CDR1 KGHDR, CDR2 SFDVKD. This CDR3 spans 13 amino acids. V lost 3 bases, J lost 7 bases, and 11 bases lay in between. CDR3 amino acids: CATSDGDRGTQYF. CDR3 bases: TGTGCCACCAGTGATGGGGACCGAGGGACCCAGTACTTC.

This clonotype was found a few times. The genes are TRBV3-1 and TRBJ1-4, with a tentative D call TRBD1 (6 bases). CDR1 is LGHDT, CDR2 YNNKEL, per germline (reference sequence). The germline V and J ends were trimmed by 0 bases and 8 bases, with 10 bases remaining between them. This CDR3 is 14 amino acids long. The CDR3 reads CASSQDAGAEKLFF. The CDR3 DNA reads as TGTGCCAGCAGCCAAGACGCGGGGGCAGAAAAACTGTTTTTT. Complete variable domain (other parts from reference TRBV3-1 and TRBJ1-4): DTAVSQTPKYLVTQMGNDKSIKCEQNLGHDTMYWYKQDSKKFLKIMFSYNNKELIINETVPNRFSPKSPDKAHLNLHINSLELGDSAVYFCASSQDAGAEKLFFGSGTQLSVL.

This clonotype occurred many times. J is TRBJ1-4 and V is TRBV20-1, with TRBD1 as a possible D gene (6 bases). The V gene's germline CDR1 is DFQATT and CDR2 SNEGSKA (reference sequence). The CDR3 runs to 14 residues. Trimming took 1 base from V and 0 from J, leaving 6 bases between them. The DNA of the CDR3 is TGCAGTGCTAGAGGGGACACAACTAATGAAAAACTGTTTTTT. Translating gives CSARGDTTNEKLFF.

V usage is TRBV5-1 and J usage is TRBJ1-1; D unresolved. The CDR3 is 12 residues long. Trimming left V 2 bases short and J 3 bases short, with 5 bases between. CDR1 SGHRS and CDR2 YFSETQ come from the germline V gene. The CDR3 region is CASSFYDTEAFF. For the CDR3, the DNA is TGCGCCAGCAGCTTCTATGACACTGAAGCTTTCTTT.

J is TRBJ2-5 and V is TRBV11-2, with 9 bases matching TRBD1. The CDR3 covers 15 residues. Germline trimming cut 3 bases from V and 4 bases from J; bases unmatched to any gene: 6. Germline assignment: CDR1 SGHAT and CDR2 FQNNGV. CDR3 loop: CASSFSRTGVETQYF. CDR3 nucleotides: TGTGCCAGCAGCTTCTCAAGGACAGGGGTAGAGACCCAGTACTTC.

This clonotype was counted a few times. The rearrangement uses TRBV5-6 and TRBJ2-2; possibly TRBD1 or TRBD2 for D (6 bases each). Per the germline V gene, CDR1 is SGHDT and CDR2 is YYEEEE. V lost 4 bases and J 0 bases, leaving 10 bases between the germline ends. CDR3 size: 15 residues. In nucleotides, the CDR3 is TGTGCCAGCAGCGCGGGACACACGAACACCGGGGAGCTGTTTTTT. Protein product: CASSAGHTNTGELFF.

This clonotype was seen ten or more times. Mismatch with germline at one junction end may stem from a read error. This rearrangement joins TRBV7-7 to TRBJ2-2; 11 bases align to TRBD2. There are 17 residues in the CDR3. Germline-derived CDR1 and CDR2 are SSHAT and FNYEAQ (reference sequence). The CDR3 DNA reads as TGTGCTAGCAGCCCCACTAGCGGGAGACCGAACACCGGGGAGCTGTTTTTT. As protein: CASSPTSGRPNTGELFF. Drawing the rest from reference TRBV7-7 and TRBJ2-2, the complete variable domain is GAGVSQSPRYKVTKRGQDVTLRCDPISSHATLYWYQQALGQGPEFLTYFNYEAQPDKSGLPSDRFSAERPEGSISTLTIQRTEQRDSAMYRCASSPTSGRPNTGELFFGEGSRLTVL.

The sample holds many counts of this clonotype. The chain links TRBV12-3 or TRBV12-4 to TRBJ2-7; D tentatively reads TRBD1 or TRBD2 (6 bases each). The CDR3 extends over 15 amino acids. The V gene lost 6 bases and the J gene lost 0 bases, with 15 bases spanning the gap. This CDR3 reads CASSRPGASSYEQYF. Here the CDR3 DNA reads TGTGCCAGCAGCCGCCCGGGGGCATCCTCCTACGAGCAGTACTTC.

This clonotype was seen at least ten times. The rearrangement uses TRBV7-6 and TRBJ2-2; 8 bases agree with TRBD2. Per germline, CDR1 SGHVS and CDR2 FNYEAQ. This CDR3 is 17 amino acids long. J was trimmed by 3 bases and V by 5 bases; bases with no gene match: 11. The CDR3 here is CASSPLPAGEDTGELFF. The CDR3 DNA reads TGTGCCAGCAGCCCACTTCCAGCGGGAGAGGACACCGGGGAGCTGTTTTTT.

J is TRBJ2-4 and V is TRBV25-1, with 8 bases matching TRBD1. The CDR3 loop spans 16 amino acids. The V gene end was trimmed by 3 bases and the J gene end by 2 bases; junction bases not matched to a gene: 6. Germline V gives CDR1 MGHDK, CDR2 SYGVNS. The CDR3 loop is CASSEGDRLSKNIQYF. The CDR3 DNA reads TGTGCCAGCAGTGAGGGGGACAGGTTGTCCAAAAACATTCAGTACTTC.